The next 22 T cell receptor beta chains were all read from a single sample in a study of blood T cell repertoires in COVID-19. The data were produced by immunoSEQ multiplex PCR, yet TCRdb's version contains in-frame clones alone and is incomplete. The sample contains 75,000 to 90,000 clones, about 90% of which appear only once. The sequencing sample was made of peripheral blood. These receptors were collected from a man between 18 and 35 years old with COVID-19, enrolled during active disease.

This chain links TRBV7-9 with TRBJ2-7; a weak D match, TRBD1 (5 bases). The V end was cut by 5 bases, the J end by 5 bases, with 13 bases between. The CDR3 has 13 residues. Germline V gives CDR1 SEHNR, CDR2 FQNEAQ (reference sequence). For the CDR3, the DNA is TGTGCCAGCAGCCCCCAGACAGCAGACGAGCAGTACTTC. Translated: CASSPQTADEQYF. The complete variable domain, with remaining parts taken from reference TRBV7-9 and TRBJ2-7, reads DTGVSQNPRHKITKRGQNVTFRCDPISEHNRLYWYRQTLGQGPEFLTYFQNEAQLEKSRLLSDRFSAERPKGSFSTLEIQRTEQGDSAMYLCASSPQTADEQYFGPGTRLTVT.

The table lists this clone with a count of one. Written as DNA, the CDR3 is TGTGCCAGCAGCTTCGGCGGGAGGGACACAGATACGCAGTATTTT. Translation gives CASSFGGRDTDTQYF. J is TRBJ2-3 and V is TRBV7-3; TRBD2 aligns across 9 bases. The J segment lost 2 bases and the V segment lost 3 bases, leaving 3 bases of the junction unmatched. Germline CDR1 SGHTA, CDR2 FQGTGA. The CDR3 is 15 residues long.

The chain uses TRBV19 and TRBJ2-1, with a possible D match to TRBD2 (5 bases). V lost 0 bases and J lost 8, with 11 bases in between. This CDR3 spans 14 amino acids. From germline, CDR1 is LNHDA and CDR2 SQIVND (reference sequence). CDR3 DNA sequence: TGTGCCAGTAGTATAGATAGCTCCGGGGATGAGCAGTTCTTC. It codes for CASSIDSSGDEQFF.

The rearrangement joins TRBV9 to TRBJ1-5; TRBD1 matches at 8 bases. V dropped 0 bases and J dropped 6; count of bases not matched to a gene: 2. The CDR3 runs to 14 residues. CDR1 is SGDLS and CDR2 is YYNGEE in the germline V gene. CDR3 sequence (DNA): TGTGCCAGCAGCGTAGAGGGACAGGCTCAGCCCCAGCATTTT. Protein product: CASSVEGQAQPQHF. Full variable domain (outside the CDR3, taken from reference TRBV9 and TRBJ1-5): DSGVTQTPKHLITATGQRVTLRCSPRSGDLSVYWYQQSLDQGLQFLIQYYNGEERAKGNILERFSAQQFPDLHSELNLSSLELGDSALYFCASSVEGQAQPQHFGDGTRLSIL.

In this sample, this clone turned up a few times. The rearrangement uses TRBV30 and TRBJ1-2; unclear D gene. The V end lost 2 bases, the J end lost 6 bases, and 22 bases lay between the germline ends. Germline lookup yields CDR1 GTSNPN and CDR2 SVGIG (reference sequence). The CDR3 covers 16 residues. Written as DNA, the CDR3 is TGTGCCTGGAGTTTTATGAGGGCGTCTTATCAAGATGGCTACACCTTC. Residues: CAWSFMRASYQDGYTF.

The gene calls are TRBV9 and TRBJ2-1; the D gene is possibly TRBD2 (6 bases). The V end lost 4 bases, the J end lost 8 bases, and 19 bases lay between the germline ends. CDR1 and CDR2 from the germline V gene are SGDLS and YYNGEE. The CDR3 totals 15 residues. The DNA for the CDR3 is TGTGCCAGCAGCCCCCGAGGAGGGGTCCCCCATGAGCAGTTCTTC. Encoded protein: CASSPRGGVPHEQFF.

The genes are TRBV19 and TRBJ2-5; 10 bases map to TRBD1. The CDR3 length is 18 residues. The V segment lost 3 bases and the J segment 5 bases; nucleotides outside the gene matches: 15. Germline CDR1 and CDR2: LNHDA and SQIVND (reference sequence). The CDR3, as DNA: TGTGCCAGTAGTATTTCGTCCCGGGGACAGGGGACTTGGGAGACCCAGTACTTC. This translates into CASSISSRGQGTWETQYF.

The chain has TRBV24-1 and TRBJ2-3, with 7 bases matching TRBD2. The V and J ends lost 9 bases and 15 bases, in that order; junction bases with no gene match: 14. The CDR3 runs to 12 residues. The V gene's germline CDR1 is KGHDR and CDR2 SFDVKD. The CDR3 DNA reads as TGTGCCACCGGAGGGGAGGGCGGGAGTACATATTTT. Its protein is CATGGEGGSTYF.

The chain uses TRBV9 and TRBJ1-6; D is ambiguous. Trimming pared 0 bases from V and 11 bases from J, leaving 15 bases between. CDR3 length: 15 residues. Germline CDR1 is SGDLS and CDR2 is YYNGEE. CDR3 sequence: CASSVAMEEGTPLHF. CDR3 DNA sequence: TGTGCCAGCAGCGTAGCTATGGAGGAGGGTACACCCCTCCACTTT. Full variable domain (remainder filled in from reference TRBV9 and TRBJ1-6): DSGVTQTPKHLITATGQRVTLRCSPRSGDLSVYWYQQSLDQGLQFLIQYYNGEERAKGNILERFSAQQFPDLHSELNLSSLELGDSALYFCASSVAMEEGTPLHFGNGTRLTVT.

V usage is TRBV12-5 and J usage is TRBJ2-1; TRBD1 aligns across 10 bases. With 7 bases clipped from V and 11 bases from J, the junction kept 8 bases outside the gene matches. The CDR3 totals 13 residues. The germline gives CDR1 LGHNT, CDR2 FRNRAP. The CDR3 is CASASGQGNQQFF. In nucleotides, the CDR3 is TGTGCTAGTGCCTCGGGACAGGGGAATCAGCAGTTCTTC.

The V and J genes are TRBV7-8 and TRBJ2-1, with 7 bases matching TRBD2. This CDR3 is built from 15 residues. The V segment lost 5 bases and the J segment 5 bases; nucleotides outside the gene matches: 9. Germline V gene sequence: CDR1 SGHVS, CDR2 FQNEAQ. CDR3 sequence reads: CASSPEGLADNEQFF. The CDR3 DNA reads TGTGCCAGCAGCCCAGAAGGGCTAGCGGACAATGAGCAGTTCTTC.

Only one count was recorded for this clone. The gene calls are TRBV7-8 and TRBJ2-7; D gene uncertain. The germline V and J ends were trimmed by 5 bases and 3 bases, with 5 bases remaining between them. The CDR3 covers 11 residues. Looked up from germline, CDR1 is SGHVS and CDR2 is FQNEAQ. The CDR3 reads CASSLNYEQYF. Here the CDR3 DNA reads TGTGCCAGCAGCCTCAACTACGAGCAGTACTTC.

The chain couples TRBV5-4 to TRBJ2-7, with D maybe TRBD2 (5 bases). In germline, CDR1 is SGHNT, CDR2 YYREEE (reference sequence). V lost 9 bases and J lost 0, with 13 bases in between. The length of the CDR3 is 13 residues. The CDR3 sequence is CATSGRSSYEQYF. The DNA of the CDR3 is TGTGCCACAAGCGGCAGAAGCTCCTACGAGCAGTACTTC. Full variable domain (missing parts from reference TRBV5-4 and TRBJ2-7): ETGVTQSPTHLIKTRGQQVTLRCSSQSGHNTVSWYQQALGQGPQFIFQYYREEENGRGNFPPRFSGLQFPNYSSELNVNALELDDSALYLCATSGRSSYEQYFGPGTRLTVT.

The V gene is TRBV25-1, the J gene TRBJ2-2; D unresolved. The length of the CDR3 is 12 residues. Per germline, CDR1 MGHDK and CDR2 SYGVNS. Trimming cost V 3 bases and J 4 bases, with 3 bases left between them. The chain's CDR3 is CASSDRTGELFF. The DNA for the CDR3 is TGTGCCAGCAGTGACCGCACCGGGGAGCTGTTTTTT.

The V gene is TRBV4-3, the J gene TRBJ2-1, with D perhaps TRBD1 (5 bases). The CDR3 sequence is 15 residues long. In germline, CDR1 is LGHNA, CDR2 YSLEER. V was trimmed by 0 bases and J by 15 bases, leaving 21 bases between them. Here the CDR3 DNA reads TGCGCCAGCAGCCAAGATATAGGTCAGCCGGACAAACTGTTCTTC. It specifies CASSQDIGQPDKLFF.

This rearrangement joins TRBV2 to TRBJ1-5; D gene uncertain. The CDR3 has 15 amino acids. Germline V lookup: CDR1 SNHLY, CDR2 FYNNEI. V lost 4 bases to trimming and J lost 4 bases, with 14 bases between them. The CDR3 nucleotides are TGTGCCAGCAGTGGATATTCAGGCTATAATCAGCCCCAGCATTTT. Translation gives CASSGYSGYNQPQHF.

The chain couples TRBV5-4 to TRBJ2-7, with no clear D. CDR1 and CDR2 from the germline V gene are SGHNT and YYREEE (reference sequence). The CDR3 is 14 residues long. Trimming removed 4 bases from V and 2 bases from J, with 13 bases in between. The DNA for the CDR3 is TGTGCCAGCAGCCTGAGCGAGGAAACCTACGAGCAGTACTTC. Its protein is CASSLSEETYEQYF.

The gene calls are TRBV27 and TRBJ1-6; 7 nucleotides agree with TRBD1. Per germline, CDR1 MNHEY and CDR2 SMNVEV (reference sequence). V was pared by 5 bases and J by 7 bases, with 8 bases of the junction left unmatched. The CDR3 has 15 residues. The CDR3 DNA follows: TGTGCCAGCAGTACTCCGGGACAGCCGAATTCACCCCTCCACTTT. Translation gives CASSTPGQPNSPLHF.

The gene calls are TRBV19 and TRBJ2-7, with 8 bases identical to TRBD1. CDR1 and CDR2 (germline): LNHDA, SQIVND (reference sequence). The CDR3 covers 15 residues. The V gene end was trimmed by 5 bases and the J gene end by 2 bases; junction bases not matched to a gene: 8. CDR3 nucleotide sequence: TGTGCCAGTAGTGTCGGGACAGGAGTCCCCTACGAGCAGTACTTC. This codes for CASSVGTGVPYEQYF.

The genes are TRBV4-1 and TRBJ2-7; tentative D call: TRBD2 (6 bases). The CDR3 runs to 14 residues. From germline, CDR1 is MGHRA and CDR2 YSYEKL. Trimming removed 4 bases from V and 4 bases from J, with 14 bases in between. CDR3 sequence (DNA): TGCGCCAGCAGCCCCCGGGACTCCCTTTACGAGCAGTACTTC. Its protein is CASSPRDSLYEQYF.

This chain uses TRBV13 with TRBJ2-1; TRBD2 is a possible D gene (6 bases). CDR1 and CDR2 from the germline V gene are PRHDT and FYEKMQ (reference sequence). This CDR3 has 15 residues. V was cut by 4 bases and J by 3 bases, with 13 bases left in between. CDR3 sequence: CASSWGLIGYNEQFF. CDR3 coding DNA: TGTGCCAGCAGCTGGGGACTGATAGGCTACAATGAGCAGTTCTTC. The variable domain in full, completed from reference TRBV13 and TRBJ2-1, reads AAGVIQSPRHLIKEKRETATLKCYPIPRHDTVYWYQQGPGQDPQFLISFYEKMQSDKGSIPDRFSAQQFSDYHSELNMSSLELGDSALYFCASSWGLIGYNEQFFGPGTRLTVL.

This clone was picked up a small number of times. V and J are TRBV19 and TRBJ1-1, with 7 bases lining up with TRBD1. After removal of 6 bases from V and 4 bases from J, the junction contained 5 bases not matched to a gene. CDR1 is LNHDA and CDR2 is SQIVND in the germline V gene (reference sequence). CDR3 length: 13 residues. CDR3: CASSETGSTEAFF. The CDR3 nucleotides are TGTGCCAGTAGCGAGACAGGGAGCACTGAAGCTTTCTTT.